These 22 T cell receptor beta chains were sequenced from one sample in a study of vaccination and CD4 T cells after COVID-19. Treatment specified: approximately nine-day PBMC culture with coronavirus spike peptide pools or control peptides (ViraFEST assay). Gathered ahead of the COVID-19 pandemic (2011-2018) were the CD4+ T cells of the unexposed donor. These receptors have no known antigen. Sequencing of the DNA from cultured CD4+ T cells was carried out with the Oncomine TCR Beta short-read assay. Cultured CD4+ T cells were the source of extracted genomic DNA. Via MiXCR, TCRdb re-called the PCR reads, giving one row per CDR3 protein. The table records approximately 9,500 distinct CDR3 sequences, about 43% of them present only once. What was sequenced was CD4+ T cells from blood, cultured in vitro. These receptors originate from a human donor in good health.

This clonotype was detected only a few times. The J gene is TRBJ1-5, the V gene TRBV20-1; D unresolved. This CDR3 is 13 amino acids long. The germline gives CDR1 DFQATT, CDR2 SNEGSKA (reference sequence). V gave up 0 bases and J gave up 3 bases, with 6 bases separating them. CDR3 sequence: CSAREPFNQPQHF. The CDR3 DNA reads TGCAGTGCTAGAGAGCCCTTCAATCAGCCCCAGCATTTT.

This clonotype has a handful of counts. V and J are TRBV27 and TRBJ2-3, with 8 bases matching TRBD1. CDR1 MNHEY and CDR2 SMNVEV come from the germline V gene (reference sequence). The CDR3 is 15 residues long. V lost 5 bases to trimming and J lost 3 bases; unmatched junction nucleotides: 7. The CDR3 region is CASSQTGDATDTQYF. CDR3 DNA sequence: TGTGCCAGCAGTCAGACAGGGGATGCTACAGATACGCAGTATTTT.

The J gene is TRBJ1-1, the V gene TRBV6-1; no firm D call. There are 13 residues in the CDR3. Germline CDR1 and CDR2: MNHNS and SASEGT. V was trimmed by 5 bases and J by 7 bases, leaving 14 bases between them. The CDR3 is CASSQRPVGEAFF. The DNA for the CDR3 is TGTGCCAGCAGTCAGAGGCCGGTGGGTGAAGCTTTCTTT.

The rearrangement links TRBV19 to TRBJ1-2; perhaps TRBD1 as D (6 bases). The CDR3 is made up of 14 amino acids. Germline V gives CDR1 LNHDA, CDR2 SQIVND (reference sequence). Trimming stripped 6 bases from V and 1 base from J, with 12 bases between. The CDR3 loop reads CASSGQKSNYGYTF. CDR3 bases: TGTGCCAGTAGCGGACAGAAAAGTAACTATGGCTACACCTTC.

This clonotype appeared a few times. The V call is TRBV5-1, the J call TRBJ2-7; 7 nucleotides agree with TRBD2. Germline lookup yields CDR1 SGHRS and CDR2 YFSETQ. The CDR3 is made up of 16 amino acids. After removal of 4 bases from V and 4 bases from J, the junction contained 14 bases not matched to a gene. CDR3 in amino acids: CASSGGLVASVYEQYF. In nucleotides, the CDR3 is TGCGCCAGCAGCGGAGGACTAGTTGCGTCTGTGTACGAGCAGTACTTC.

V gene TRBV19 combines with J gene TRBJ1-5; D is possibly TRBD1 (5 bases). The ends were cut back, 3 bases at V and 10 bases at J, with 13 bases in the middle. Per the germline V gene, CDR1 is LNHDA and CDR2 is SQIVND (reference sequence). This CDR3 region has 13 residues. The DNA for the CDR3 is TGTGCCAGTAGTATCCTCCGGGGCCACCCCCAGCATTTT. This translates into CASSILRGHPQHF.

This clonotype has just a few counts. This chain links TRBV20-1 with TRBJ1-1, with D perhaps matching TRBD1 (5 bases). This CDR3 spans 13 amino acids. Germline V gives CDR1 DFQATT, CDR2 SNEGSKA (reference sequence). The CDR3 spells CQCSWDGLSEAFF. Written as DNA, the CDR3 is TGCCAGTGCTCGTGGGACGGACTTTCTGAAGCTTTCTTT.

This clonotype occurred a few times. The V and J genes are TRBV20-1 and TRBJ2-5; 7 bases fit TRBD1. Germline CDR1 DFQATT, CDR2 SNEGSKA (reference sequence). This CDR3 is built from 16 residues. V was pared by 1 base and J by 4 bases, with 12 bases of the junction left unmatched. CDR3 amino acids: CSARGQGPSRRETQYF. CDR3 nucleotide sequence: TGCAGTGCTAGAGGACAGGGCCCATCTCGGAGAGAGACCCAGTACTTC.

The rearrangement joins TRBV28 to TRBJ2-7, with TRBD1 matching over 9 bases. CDR1 and CDR2 from the germline V gene are MDHEN and SYDVKM. The CDR3 totals 15 residues. V lost 6 bases and J lost 1; bases outside the gene matches: 7. CDR3 coding DNA: TGTGCCAGCAGGTTGACAGGGGGTGTTTCCTACGAGCAGTACTTC. As protein: CASRLTGGVSYEQYF.

Concerning this clonotype: The germline gene is not matched at one end of the junction; a read error may be the cause. This chain connects TRBV6-1 to TRBJ1-2; TRBD1 aligns across 9 bases. The CDR3 is made up of 16 amino acids. CDR1 MNHNS and CDR2 SASEGT come from the germline V gene. CDR3 residues: CASGDPHTGGDYGYTF. The DNA for the CDR3 is TGTGCCAGCGGTGACCCTCACACAGGGGGCGACTATGGCTACACCTTC.

The chain has TRBV28 and TRBJ2-3; 10 nucleotides match TRBD2. Per the germline V gene, CDR1 is MDHEN and CDR2 is SYDVKM. This CDR3 is 14 amino acids long. V dropped 9 bases and J dropped 0; count of bases not matched to a gene: 3. Written as DNA, the CDR3 is TGTGCCAGTCTACTAGCGGGAAGCACAGATACGCAGTATTTT. As protein: CASLLAGSTDTQYF.

The rearrangement joins TRBV5-1 to TRBJ1-2, with D perhaps TRBD1 (6 bases). This CDR3 has 14 amino acids. The V end was cut by 0 bases, the J end by 2 bases, with 8 bases between. Per the germline V gene, CDR1 is SGHRS and CDR2 is YFSETQ. CDR3 sequence (DNA): TGCGCCAGCAGCTTGGGGGGGCCGAACTATGGCTACACCTTC. Protein sequence: CASSLGGPNYGYTF.

V and J are TRBV11-2 and TRBJ1-6, with D possibly TRBD1 on 5 matching bases. CDR3 length equals 14 residues. V dropped 3 bases and J dropped 9 bases, with 12 bases sitting between them. In germline, CDR1 is SGHAT, CDR2 FQNNGV. The CDR3 sequence is CASSFVGVASPLHF. DNA for the CDR3: TGTGCCAGCAGCTTCGTAGGGGTGGCTTCACCCCTCCACTTT.

This clonotype was detected only a few times. V is TRBV20-1 and J is TRBJ2-3, with 7 bases identical to TRBD1. V lost 1 base to trimming and J lost 2 bases; unmatched junction nucleotides: 9. CDR1 and CDR2 (germline): DFQATT, SNEGSKA (reference sequence). CDR3 length: 16 amino acids. CDR3 nucleotide sequence: TGCAGTGCTAGAGGGACCCGGGACAGAGTCACAGATACGCAGTATTTT. Its translation: CSARGTRDRVTDTQYF.

There are a few counts of this clonotype. The chain uses TRBV2 and TRBJ1-6; 9 bases match TRBD1. This CDR3 has 15 amino acids. Germline V lookup: CDR1 SNHLY, CDR2 FYNNEI. Unmatched junction bases numbered 8, after V lost 5 bases and J lost 9 bases. CDR3 amino acids: CASSPNGDRVSPLHF. As DNA, the CDR3 is TGTGCCAGCAGTCCAAACGGGGACAGGGTTTCACCCCTCCACTTT.

This clonotype was seen only a few times. The rearrangement joins TRBV27 to TRBJ1-5; 7 bases match TRBD1. The junction had 8 bases not matched to a gene; V was cut back by 5 bases and J by 1 base. This CDR3 is 16 amino acids long. Germline V gene lookup returns CDR1 MNHEY and CDR2 SMNVEV (reference sequence). DNA for the CDR3: TGTGCCAGCAGTATACGACAGGGTGTAAGCAATCAGCCCCAGCATTTT. Protein product: CASSIRQGVSNQPQHF.

This sequence joins TRBV6-1 and TRBJ1-6; D unresolved. The germline V and J ends were trimmed by 8 bases and 7 bases, with 18 bases remaining between them. Germline loops: CDR1 MNHNS, CDR2 SASEGT. This CDR3 is 15 amino acids long. The CDR3: CASGSSVVRNSPLHF. DNA of the CDR3: TGTGCCAGCGGTAGTAGCGTGGTGAGAAATTCACCCCTCCACTTT.

This clonotype has just a few counts. V and J are TRBV7-2 and TRBJ1-1, with D possibly TRBD1 on 5 matching bases. Trimming took off 0 bases at V and 11 bases at J, with 10 bases between the two ends. The CDR3 extends over 12 amino acids. The germline CDR1 and CDR2 sequences are SGHTA and FQGNSA. CDR3 residues: CASSLAWGGAFF. The CDR3 DNA reads TGTGCCAGCAGCTTAGCGTGGGGGGGGGCTTTCTTT.

The rearrangement links TRBV20-1 to TRBJ2-7; 7 positions match TRBD1. This CDR3 spans 14 amino acids. Germline V gene sequence: CDR1 DFQATT, CDR2 SNEGSKA (reference sequence). V gave up 0 bases and J gave up 5 bases; unmatched junction bases: 7. CDR3 nucleotide sequence: TGCAGTGCTAGAGATGACAGGGCGGGCGACGAGCAGTACTTC. As protein: CSARDDRAGDEQYF.

This sequence joins TRBV5-1 and TRBJ2-5; perhaps TRBD1 as D (6 bases). The V and J ends lost 0 bases and 1 base respectively, with 22 bases between them. Germline loops: CDR1 SGHRS, CDR2 YFSETQ. This CDR3 is built from 19 residues. The CDR3 DNA follows: TGCGCCAGCAGCTTGGAGTATGGGGTTACAGGGCCAACCCAAGAGACCCAGTACTTC. This encodes CASSLEYGVTGPTQETQYF.

The gene calls are TRBV7-2 and TRBJ1-1; perhaps TRBD1 as D (5 bases). The V gene lost 1 base and the J gene lost 1 base, with 10 bases spanning the gap. This CDR3 has 15 residues. Germline V CDR1 and CDR2: SGHTA, FQGNSA. The CDR3 DNA sequence: TGTGCCAGCAGCTTAGACGAGACAGCGAACACTGAAGCTTTCTTT. Residues: CASSLDETANTEAFF.

This chain connects TRBV7-9 to TRBJ1-2; 8 bases fit TRBD1. The germline gives CDR1 SEHNR, CDR2 FQNEAQ (reference sequence). The CDR3 runs 14 residues. Germline trimming cut 3 bases from V and 8 bases from J; bases unmatched to any gene: 8. CDR3 DNA: TGTGCCAGCAGCTTCGGACAGGGCCGTGAGGGCTACACCTTC. This encodes CASSFGQGREGYTF.